This T cell receptor beta chain was captured by sequencing in a study of T-cell reconstitution after alpha-beta-depleted transplantation in children. Unique molecular identifiers were incorporated when the TCRbeta library was constructed. TCRdb reanalysed the PCR reads using MiXCR and keeps one entry per CDR3 protein. The sample holds some 840,000 distinct CDR3 sequences; about 16% are singletons and the top ten take around 5.3%. At least ten counts were recorded for this clonotype. The CDR3 runs to 13 residues. V was pared by 3 bases and J by 1 base, with 6 bases between. CDR1 is WSHSY, CDR2 SAAADI, per germline.

The chain recombines TRBV10-2 with TRBJ1-1; D uncertain. This material consisted of PBMCs, mostly from graft donor cells, taken 360 days after TCRalphabeta/CD19-depleted stem cell transplant. This TCR derives from a male patient aged 5 to 17 who had a stem cell transplant for acute lymphoblastic leukemia, so the T cells may come from the graft donor. CDR3 coding DNA: TGCGCCAGCAGTGACCAGGCGAACACTGAAGCTTTCTTT. It is translated as CASSDQANTEAFF.